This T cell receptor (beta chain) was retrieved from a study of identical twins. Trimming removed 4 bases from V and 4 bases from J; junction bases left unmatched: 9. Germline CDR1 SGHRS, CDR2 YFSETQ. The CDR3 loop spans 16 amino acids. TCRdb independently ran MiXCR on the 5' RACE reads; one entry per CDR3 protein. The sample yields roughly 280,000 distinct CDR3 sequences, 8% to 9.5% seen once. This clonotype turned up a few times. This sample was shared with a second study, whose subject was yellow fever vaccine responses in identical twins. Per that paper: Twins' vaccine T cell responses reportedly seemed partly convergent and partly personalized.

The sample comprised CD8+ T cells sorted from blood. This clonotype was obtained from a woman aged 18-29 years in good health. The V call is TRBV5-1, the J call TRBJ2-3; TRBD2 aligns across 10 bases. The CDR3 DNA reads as TGCGCCAGCAGCCCCGGGACTAGCGCGTTCCCAGATACGCAGTATTTT. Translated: CASSPGTSAFPDTQYF.